Listed here are 5 T cell receptor beta chains from one sample, sequenced in a study of blood T cells in healthy people across ages (dated by TCRdb to 2013 to 2016). Libraries came from 5' RACE. Sequencer: Illumina HiSeq 2500. A second about 7 to 11 cycle PCR used a sample-barcoded 5' primer and a J-beta primer mix. In TCRdb, the public reads were trimmed at Q25 with fastp and aligned with MiXCR, with productive beta chains retained. Under each unique CDR3 protein, matching rows form one entry showing the most common genes and DNA. The sample data list more than 800,000 distinct CDR3 sequences, and less than 35% of these were observed just once. The ten biggest clones cover 15% to 20% of the sample. Source material: blood. The receptors shown here come from a woman older than 75 in good health.

J is TRBJ1-3 and V is TRBV12-3 or TRBV12-4; D not certain. Trimming removed 1 base at V and 2 bases at J, with 9 bases between. The CDR3 extends over 15 amino acids. CDR3 residues: CASSLGLTPGNTIYF. The CDR3, as DNA: TGTGCCAGCAGTTTAGGATTGACTCCTGGAAACACCATATATTTT.

The V gene is TRBV6-1, the J gene TRBJ2-7, with no clear D. Trimming removed 1 base at V and 4 bases at J, with 11 bases between. This CDR3 has 14 residues. CDR1 is MNHNS and CDR2 is SASEGT in the germline V gene. CDR3 nucleotides: TGTGCCAGCAGTGAAGGGAATTCGCCATACGAGCAGTACTTC. This translates into CASSEGNSPYEQYF.

On this clonotype itself: This could be a read error, since a much larger clone is one nucleotide away. V and J are TRBV27 and TRBJ2-1; 7 bases match TRBD2. V lost 10 bases, J lost 3 bases, and 18 bases stayed unmatched. CDR3 length: 17 residues. Germline V gene sequence: CDR1 MNHEY, CDR2 SMNVEV (reference sequence). The CDR3 DNA sequence: TGTGCCACCCAACCCGGCTGGCGGGGGACCTACTACAATGAGCAGTTCTTC. Encoded protein: CATQPGWRGTYYNEQFF.

DNA of the CDR3: TGCAGTGCTAGAGATTGGGGCCAAGAGACCCAGTACTTC. It is translated as CSARDWGQETQYF. This chain links TRBV20-1 with TRBJ2-5; no clear D. CDR1 and CDR2 (germline): DFQATT, SNEGSKA (reference sequence). The CDR3 runs to 13 residues. V lost 0 bases and J lost 1, with 6 bases in between.

The table lists this clonotype with a few counts. The chain combines TRBV5-4 with TRBJ1-2; 9 bases line up with TRBD1. CDR3 length: 14 residues. Germline values: CDR1 SGHNT, CDR2 YYREEE (reference sequence). The ends lost 3 bases at V and 4 bases at J; junction bases unmatched: 4. The CDR3: CASSYTGGSYGYTF. The CDR3 DNA reads TGTGCCAGCAGCTACACAGGGGGCAGCTATGGCTACACCTTC.